The following is a T cell receptor (beta chain) sequence with its context. Its antigen remains unidentified. The sample comes from a study of Graves' ophthalmopathy and Graves' hyperthyroidism. Study results and caveats: Blood was where most expanded thyroid clonotypes above 0.001 frequency also turned up.

A duration under 3 months, NOSPECS ≥4, CAS ≥3 and moderate-to-severe activity characterized the donors with ophthalmopathy. The germline V gene has CDR1 SQVTM and CDR2 ANQGSEA. The CDR3 has 13 amino acids. Amplified TCR beta CDR3 regions were obtained using RNA transcripts as template. First-round RT-PCR with HTBI primers preceded a second-round multiplex PCR. In TCRdb, the multiplex PCR reads were re-called with MiXCR into one record per CDR3 protein. Here the sample spans hundreds of thousands of distinct CDR3 sequences, 35% to 45% being singletons. The source of this sequence is an adult man with Graves' ophthalmopathy. The V and J genes are TRBV29-1 and TRBJ2-5, with no clear D. The last part of the DNA fits TRBJ2-7 better; the J call may be wrong. Sequenced: peripheral blood. CDR3 in DNA: TGCAGCGTTGCGACGGCAAGATCCTACGAGCAGTACTTC. It encodes CSVATARSYEQYF.